The 16 T cell receptor beta chains below all came from one sample that was sequenced in a study of spatial heterogeneity in lung cancer. Time point denoted: sample taken at primary tumor resection. The study sequenced unsorted whole RNA from tumor, nontumor lung or frozen PBMC. MiXCR, applied by TCRdb to the 5' RACE reads, yields one record per CDR3 protein. The sample carries 85,000 to 100,000 distinct CDR3 sequences, less than 15% recorded once. The specimen was PBMCs, collected at surgery. These receptors were taken from a male donor with early-stage non-small cell lung cancer.

In this sample, this clonotype turned up many times. The chain has TRBV28 and TRBJ2-1; no reliable D call. The length of the CDR3 is 14 residues. V was cut by 5 bases and J by 0 bases, with 8 bases left in between. CDR1 and CDR2 (germline): MDHEN, SYDVKM. CDR3 loop: CASSPAGSYNEQFF. The CDR3, as DNA: TGTGCCAGCAGTCCCGCCGGCTCCTACAATGAGCAGTTCTTC.

The V and J genes are TRBV5-1 and TRBJ1-2; D remains ambiguous. V gave up 0 bases and J gave up 5 bases, with 17 bases separating them. The CDR3 covers 16 residues. Germline loops: CDR1 SGHRS, CDR2 YFSETQ. The CDR3 sequence is CASSLGQYQDSYGYTF. CDR3 sequence (DNA): TGCGCCAGCAGCTTGGGGCAATACCAGGATTCGTATGGCTACACCTTC.

This clonotype was counted only a few times. The V and J genes are TRBV4-3 and TRBJ2-5, with a tentative D call TRBD2 (5 bases). The length of the CDR3 is 15 residues. Germline CDR1 LGHNA, CDR2 YSLEER. The V gene lost 0 bases and the J gene lost 8 bases, with 16 bases spanning the gap. The CDR3 coding sequence is TGCGCCAGCAGCCAAGACGGTGGCACCCGGGGAACCCAGTACTTC. Protein sequence: CASSQDGGTRGTQYF.

This clonotype appeared a few times. The chain is built from TRBV27 and TRBJ2-7; D is ambiguous. The germline V gene has CDR1 MNHEY and CDR2 SMNVEV (reference sequence). This CDR3 region has 14 residues. V dropped 5 bases and J dropped 2 bases, with 13 bases sitting between them. The CDR3 DNA follows: TGTGCCAGCAGTCGCGCTCGCTGGACCTACGAGCAGTACTTC. Translation: CASSRARWTYEQYF.

This clonotype was counted between two and nine times. The chain employs TRBV12-3 or TRBV12-4 and TRBJ1-4, with 7 bases matching TRBD1. The CDR3 covers 16 residues. Unmatched junction bases numbered 15, after V lost 6 bases and J lost 8 bases. DNA for the CDR3: TGTGCCAGCAGCGTTACAGAAACAGGGGACCAAGAAAAACTGTTTTTT. It encodes CASSVTETGDQEKLFF.

This clonotype occurred many times. The chain employs TRBV4-3 and TRBJ2-1; D possibly corresponds to TRBD2 (6 bases). CDR1 and CDR2 from the germline V gene are LGHNA and YSLEER. The CDR3 covers 14 residues. Trimming took 4 bases from V and 6 from J, leaving 13 bases between them. For the CDR3, the DNA is TGCGCCAGCAGCCGAGGCGGAGGGGTCAATGAGCAGTTCTTC. Its protein is CASSRGGGVNEQFF.

The rearrangement links TRBV24-1 to TRBJ2-3; TRBD2 aligns across 11 bases. CDR1 KGHDR and CDR2 SFDVKD come from the germline V gene. The V and J ends lost 0 bases and 3 bases, in that order; junction bases with no gene match: 1. This CDR3 comprises 16 residues. CDR3 DNA: TGTGCCACCAGTGATTTGGGGACTAGCGGAACAGATACGCAGTATTTT. Protein sequence: CATSDLGTSGTDTQYF.

There are many counts of this clonotype. DNA of the CDR3: TGTGCCATCCGGGGAGAGGCCTACGAGCAGTACTTC. This sequence encodes CAIRGEAYEQYF. This sequence joins TRBV10-3 and TRBJ2-7; TRBD2 might be the D (5 bases). Germline-derived CDR1 and CDR2 are ENHRY and SYGVKD. V gave up 8 bases and J gave up 2 bases, with 10 bases separating them. The CDR3 is 12 amino acids.

Only a few counts were recorded for this clonotype. The chain has TRBV12-3 or TRBV12-4 and TRBJ2-1, with D perhaps matching TRBD1 or TRBD2 (6 bases each). V gave up 6 bases and J gave up 5 bases, with 17 bases separating them. The CDR3 has 15 amino acids. The CDR3 DNA reads as TGTGCCAGCAGCGAGCGGAGGGGGACACACAATGAGCAGTTCTTC. Translated, it gives CASSERRGTHNEQFF.

This clonotype turned up a few times. The chain couples TRBV2 to TRBJ1-4; D perhaps matches TRBD1 (5 bases). Germline CDR1 is SNHLY and CDR2 is FYNNEI. V was cut by 8 bases and J by 8 bases, with 21 bases left in between. The CDR3 is 15 amino acids. CDR3: CASHDVGGAGEKLFF. DNA for the CDR3: TGTGCCAGCCACGATGTAGGAGGGGCCGGGGAAAAACTGTTTTTT.

This chain connects TRBV5-1 to TRBJ2-3; 7 bases are shared with TRBD2. J gave up 4 bases and V 4 bases, and 9 bases lay outside the gene matches. The CDR3 has 15 residues. Germline V gene sequence: CDR1 SGHRS, CDR2 YFSETQ. The CDR3 sequence: CASSEGRAVPDTQYF. The CDR3 DNA is TGCGCCAGCAGCGAGGGGAGGGCGGTACCAGATACGCAGTATTTT. Together with reference TRBV5-1 and TRBJ2-3, the CDR3 gives the full variable domain: KAGVTQTPRYLIKTRGQQVTLSCSPISGHRSVSWYQQTPGQGLQFLFEYFSETQRNKGNFPGRFSGRQFSNSRSEMNVSTLELGDSALYLCASSEGRAVPDTQYFGPGTRLTVL.

This clonotype was detected only a few times. The rearrangement uses TRBV27 and TRBJ2-5; 10 positions match TRBD1. V shed 9 bases, J shed 12 bases, and the junction held 16 bases outside the gene matches. The germline V gene encodes CDR1 MNHEY and CDR2 SMNVEV (reference sequence). The CDR3 spans 14 residues. The CDR3 sequence is CASKPGQGSASEYF. The CDR3 DNA reads TGTGCCAGTAAACCGGGACAGGGGTCCGCCTCCGAGTACTTC.

This clonotype was observed a handful of times. The chain is built from TRBV4-1 and TRBJ1-5; D is uncertain. V lost 1 base to trimming and J lost 6 bases, with 7 bases between them. The CDR3 spans 13 residues. CDR1 is MGHRA and CDR2 is YSYEKL in the germline V gene. Here the CDR3 reads CASSQGGVQPQHF. In DNA, the CDR3 is TGCGCCAGCAGCCAAGGGGGAGTTCAGCCCCAGCATTTT.

CDR3 nucleotides: TGTGCCAGCAGCACTCAGCGGGGGAAGGAGACCCAGTACTTC. Translation gives CASSTQRGKETQYF. This chain connects TRBV11-2 to TRBJ2-5, with 8 bases that match TRBD2. The length of the CDR3 is 14 residues. Trimming cost V 5 bases and J 5 bases; bases outside gene matches: 7. Germline V CDR1 and CDR2: SGHAT, FQNNGV.

V gene TRBV29-1 combines with J gene TRBJ2-5, with 7 bases matching TRBD2. J was trimmed by 4 bases and V by 1 base; bases with no gene match: 3. Germline V lookup: CDR1 SQVTM, CDR2 ANQGSEA. CDR3 length: 13 residues. This chain's CDR3 is CSVEGRERETQYF. The CDR3 DNA reads as TGCAGCGTTGAAGGGCGGGAGAGAGAGACCCAGTACTTC.

This clonotype was seen a handful of times. The rearrangement joins TRBV12-3 or TRBV12-4 to TRBJ1-2; 7 positions agree with TRBD1. The junction had 7 bases not matched to a gene; V was cut back by 3 bases and J by 6 bases. The CDR3 is 14 residues long. CDR3 sequence: CASSFVRGIDGYTF. The CDR3 region has the DNA TGTGCCAGCAGTTTTGTCAGGGGGATCGATGGCTACACCTTC.